The TCR beta chain under discussion was sequenced for a study of shared clonotypes between healthy human individuals. Study overall: Those who served as donors were a couple of women and a few men between the ages of 18 and 49. Study observations and caveats: An anticipated effect of sequencing depth on clonotype sharing among donors was recognized.

The test was conducted at deep level. The sorted-subset replicate PCRs were given about 200 ng DNA, which is some 29,000 T cell genomes. Libraries were prepared by immunoSEQ multiplex PCR; TCRdb keeps only in-frame clonotypes and omits some of them. Of about 960,000 clones listed, approximately 80% are singletons. Notes on this clone: Its antigen is unidentified.

This CDR3 spans 13 amino acids. Germline CDR1 and CDR2: MNHNY and SVGAGI (reference sequence). V lost 5 bases, J lost 5 bases, and 4 bases stayed unmatched. The sequenced material came from memory CD4+ T cells sorted from blood. Subset noted: CD45RA-negative fraction. This TCR derives from a man between 18 and 29 years old in good health. This rearrangement joins TRBV6-6 to TRBJ1-2, with TRBD1 identical over 8 bases. CDR3 bases: TGTGCCAGCAGTGACGACAGGGGATATGGCTACACCTTC. This encodes CASSDDRGYGYTF.